Listed below are T cell receptor beta chains from one sample, sequenced in a study of technical replicates of blood from several donors. TCRdb's copy holds only in-frame clones and misses some; the assay was immunoSEQ multiplex PCR. The table has about 61,000 clones, roughly 97% seen once. Sequencing used T cells isolated from PBMCs. The receptor source for this set is a human donor in good health. CDR3s include the opening cysteine and the closing phenylalanine or tryptophan. A D gene is named only where the DNA matches it firmly. Rows give clone size only sometimes, using once, few, many, or a class for an expanded clone.

d_call	clone_size	v_call	j_call	cdr3_nt	cdr3_aa
NA	NA	TRBV14	TRBJ1-2	TGTGCCAGCAGCCAAGATGGGGCAGGGCTGATCGGTCTCTATGGCTACACCTTC	CASSQDGAGLIGLYGYTF
NA	NA	TRBV5-1	TRBJ2-6	TGCGCCAGCAGCTTGATGGGGCCCGGGGCCAACGTCCTGACTTTC	CASSLMGPGANVLTF
NA	NA	TRBV4-2	TRBJ2-3	TGTGCCAGCAGGAGTATCCTAGCGACCCCAGATACGCAGTATTTT	CASRSILATPDTQYF
TRBD1	NA	TRBV4-2	TRBJ1-1	TGTGCCAGCAGCCATGAGACAGGGTCCAACACTGAAGCTTTCTTT	CASSHETGSNTEAFF
TRBD1	NA	TRBV6-5	TRBJ2-7	TGTGCCAGCAGTTACGGGACAGGGAATACCTACGAGCAGTACTTC	CASSYGTGNTYEQYF
NA	NA	TRBV27	TRBJ1-6	TGTGCCAGCAGTTTGGCGCGGTATAATTCACCCCTCCACTTT	CASSLARYNSPLHF
TRBD2	NA	TRBV6-5	TRBJ2-7	TGTGCCAGCAGTCCACAAAGCGGGAGTATCTACGAGCAGTACTTC	CASSPQSGSIYEQYF
NA	NA	TRBV21-1	TRBJ1-4	TGTGCCAGCAGCAAACTCGCAGGCGGGGCCACTAATGAAAAACTGTTTTTT	CASSKLAGGATNEKLFF
NA	once	TRBV4-1	TRBJ1-1	TGCGCCAGCAGCCTCCTTACGGGGGTTGAAGCTTTCTTT	CASSLLTGVEAFF
TRBD2	NA	TRBV7-2	TRBJ2-7	TGTGCCAGCAGCTCGGGACTAGCAGGCTACGAGCAGTACTTC	CASSSGLAGYEQYF
TRBD2	NA	TRBV4-1	TRBJ2-7	TGCGCCAGCAGCCAAGTGGGACTAGCGGGAGGGCTGGAATACGAGCAGTACTTC	CASSQVGLAGGLEYEQYF
NA	NA	TRBV7-5	TRBJ2-4	TGTGTCAGAAGCTTAATCCCGGGGCTAGCGGGAGTGTTGGGAAACATTCAGTACTTC	CVRSLIPGLAGVLGNIQYF
TRBD1	NA	TRBV12-5	TRBJ1-2	TGTGCTAGTGGTTTGTTCAATCTGTTGGGACAGCCCTGGGGGGGCTACACCTTC	CASGLFNLLGQPWGGYTF
NA	NA	TRBV30	TRBJ2-5	TGTGCCTGGAGTGCCGGGACTCCACAAGAGACCCAGTACTTC	CAWSAGTPQETQYF
NA	NA	TRBV2	TRBJ1-2	TGTGCCAGCAGTTATAGCGGGGCGCTTTATGGCTACACCTTC	CASSYSGALYGYTF
TRBD2	NA	TRBV10-1	TRBJ2-5	TGCGCCAGCAGTGATGCGGGGGGGAAAGAGACCCAGTACTTC	CASSDAGGKETQYF
NA	NA	TRBV18	TRBJ2-2	TGTGCCAGCTCACCTTTGGTAGAGAACACCGGGGAGCTGTTTTTT	CASSPLVENTGELFF
NA	NA	TRBV25-1	TRBJ2-1	TGTGCCAGCACCGTAAGCGGAATTACCTACAATGAGCAGTTCTTC	CASTVSGITYNEQFF
TRBD2	once	TRBV19	TRBJ2-3	TGTGCCAGTAGTCTCCTCCTAGGACTAGCGGGGGGGCGGGAAGATACGCAGTATTTT	CASSLLLGLAGGREDTQYF
TRBD1	NA	TRBV30	TRBJ1-6	TGTGCCTGGGAGGGACAGGCGAATTCACCCCTCCACTTT	CAWEGQANSPLHF
NA	NA	TRBV7-3	TRBJ1-1	TGTGCCAGCACCGAGGCAAAGGGGACTGAAGCTTTCTTT	CASTEAKGTEAFF